The 8 T cell receptor beta chains below were found in one sample sequenced in a study of T cell responses to AZD1222 COVID-19 vaccine. Some clones are missing from TCRdb's copy, which holds only in-frame ones; the method was immunoSEQ multiplex PCR. The table includes around 61,000 clones, approximately 85% detected once. Material: peripheral blood, obtained on day 0 of AZD1222 vaccination. The receptors shown here come from an adult in good health.

This clone has more than one count but fewer than ten. The chain couples TRBV6-6 to TRBJ1-4, with unresolved D. CDR1 is MNHNY, CDR2 SVGAGI, per germline (reference sequence). The CDR3 length is 14 residues. Trimming pared 2 bases from V and 3 bases from J, leaving 7 bases between. The CDR3 DNA follows: TGTGCCAGCAGTTACGAAAGTCCTAATGAAAAACTGTTTTTT. Its translation is CASSYESPNEKLFF.

This chain connects TRBV27 to TRBJ1-1, with a tentative D call TRBD1 (6 bases). Germline-derived CDR1 and CDR2 are MNHEY and SMNVEV (reference sequence). This CDR3 has 13 amino acids. Trimming pared 4 bases from V and 1 base from J, leaving 7 bases between. The CDR3 DNA reads TGTGCCAGCAGTTGGACAGCGAACACTGAAGCTTTCTTT. Encoded protein: CASSWTANTEAFF.

The genes are TRBV15 and TRBJ1-2; D remains unclear. The V end lost 1 base, the J end lost 7 bases, and 10 bases lay between the germline ends. The CDR3 length is 13 residues. The V gene's germline CDR1 is LNHNV and CDR2 YYDKDF (reference sequence). The CDR3 spells CATSRVFGSGYTF. The DNA of the CDR3 is TGTGCCACCAGCAGAGTCTTTGGCAGTGGCTACACCTTC.

V and J are TRBV7-9 and TRBJ2-5; possibly TRBD2 for D (6 bases). CDR1 SEHNR and CDR2 FQNEAQ come from the germline V gene (reference sequence). V was clipped by 5 bases and J by 5 bases, with 18 bases between them. CDR3 length: 15 residues. CDR3 DNA sequence: TGTGCCAGCAGCCCCGAGGGACTGGCTCGGGAGACCCAGTACTTC. Translated, it gives CASSPEGLARETQYF. The full variable domain, rest sourced from reference TRBV7-9 and TRBJ2-5, is DTGVSQNPRHKITKRGQNVTFRCDPISEHNRLYWYRQTLGQGPEFLTYFQNEAQLEKSRLLSDRFSAERPKGSFSTLEIQRTEQGDSAMYLCASSPEGLARETQYFGPGTRLLVL.

The rearrangement uses TRBV5-1 and TRBJ2-7; D possibly matches TRBD1 or TRBD2 (5 bases each). The CDR3 length is 14 residues. The germline V gene has CDR1 SGHRS and CDR2 YFSETQ. V lost 0 bases, J lost 2 bases, and 9 bases lay in between. The CDR3 spells CASSLVPGPYEQYF. Here the CDR3 DNA reads TGCGCCAGCAGCTTGGTCCCGGGGCCCTACGAGCAGTACTTC.

The V and J genes are TRBV28 and TRBJ2-1; D may be TRBD2 (7 bases). Germline lookup yields CDR1 MDHEN and CDR2 SYDVKM. Trimming removed 5 bases from V and 8 bases from J, with 16 bases in between. The CDR3 contains 14 residues. The CDR3 region has the DNA TGTGCCAGCAGTAACTCCGGGGGGCGGCATGAGCAGTTCTTC. It is translated as CASSNSGGRHEQFF. The variable domain in full, completed from reference TRBV28 and TRBJ2-1, reads DVKVTQSSRYLVKRTGEKVFLECVQDMDHENMFWYRQDPGLGLRLIYFSYDVKMKEKGDIPEGYSVSREKKERFSLILESASTNQTSMYLCASSNSGGRHEQFFGPGTRLTVL.

This clone was picked up one time. This CDR3 is CASSPRRGRSYEQYF. The DNA of the CDR3 is TGTGCCAGCAGTCCCCGAAGGGGTAGGTCCTACGAGCAGTACTTC. The chain joins TRBV6-5 to TRBJ2-7; tentatively, D is TRBD1 (5 bases). Germline values: CDR1 MNHEY, CDR2 SVGAGI. The length of the CDR3 is 15 residues. With 5 bases removed from V and 1 base from J, the gap between germline ends came to 15 bases.

The table lists this clone with a few counts. This chain links TRBV5-4 with TRBJ1-2, with 9 nucleotides matching TRBD1. V lost 3 bases and J lost 7; bases outside the gene matches: 13. Germline V gene data show CDR1 as SGHNT and CDR2 as YYREEE (reference sequence). There are 16 residues in the CDR3. CDR3 nucleotide sequence: TGTGCCAGCAGCTCCCCGGGACAGGGTCAGTATCGTGGCTACACCTTC. Its translation is CASSSPGQGQYRGYTF.